Here is one TCR beta chain with its context. Its matching antigen is unknown. The data derive from a study of shared clonotypes between healthy human individuals. Findings and limits, study-wide: Among non-shared clonotypes, generation probabilities were lower than among those shared by all four donors.

CDR1 GTSNPN and CDR2 SVGIG come from the germline V gene (reference sequence). V lost 1 base to trimming and J lost 1 base; unmatched junction nucleotides: 10. This CDR3 is built from 17 residues. The method was immunoSEQ multiplex PCR; TCRdb's version includes in-frame clones alone and lacks a portion of them. The sample records about 2.3 million clones, over 90% being singletons. All the donors were Caucasian adults who lived in Nashville, Tennessee. Memory CD4+ cells were the fraction left after CD45RA+ naive selection. The sequenced material came from naive CD4+ T cells from PBMCs. This sample's subset: CD45RA+ positively selected. The chain combines TRBV30 with TRBJ2-1; TRBD1 agrees at 7 bases. The TCR originated in a man aged 18-30 years in good health. Some clones in this sample may be carry-over from other donors' samples. CDR3: CAWSAEFGTASYNEQFF. In DNA form, the CDR3 reads TGTGCCTGGAGTGCCGAATTCGGGACAGCATCCTACAATGAGCAGTTCTTC.